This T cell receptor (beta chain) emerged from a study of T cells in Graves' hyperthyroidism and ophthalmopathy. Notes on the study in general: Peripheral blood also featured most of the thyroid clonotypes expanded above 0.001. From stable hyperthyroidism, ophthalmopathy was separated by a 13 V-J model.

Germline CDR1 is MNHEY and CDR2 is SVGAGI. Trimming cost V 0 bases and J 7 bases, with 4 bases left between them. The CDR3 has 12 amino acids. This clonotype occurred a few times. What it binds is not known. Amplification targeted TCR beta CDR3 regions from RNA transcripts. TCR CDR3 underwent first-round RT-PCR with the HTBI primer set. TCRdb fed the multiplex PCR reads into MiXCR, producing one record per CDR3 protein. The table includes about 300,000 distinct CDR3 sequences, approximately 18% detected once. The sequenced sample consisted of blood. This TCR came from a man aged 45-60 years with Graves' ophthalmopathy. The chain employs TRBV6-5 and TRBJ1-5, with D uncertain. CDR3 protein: CASSYSKQPQHF. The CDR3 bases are TGTGCCAGCAGTTACTCGAAACAGCCCCAGCATTTT.